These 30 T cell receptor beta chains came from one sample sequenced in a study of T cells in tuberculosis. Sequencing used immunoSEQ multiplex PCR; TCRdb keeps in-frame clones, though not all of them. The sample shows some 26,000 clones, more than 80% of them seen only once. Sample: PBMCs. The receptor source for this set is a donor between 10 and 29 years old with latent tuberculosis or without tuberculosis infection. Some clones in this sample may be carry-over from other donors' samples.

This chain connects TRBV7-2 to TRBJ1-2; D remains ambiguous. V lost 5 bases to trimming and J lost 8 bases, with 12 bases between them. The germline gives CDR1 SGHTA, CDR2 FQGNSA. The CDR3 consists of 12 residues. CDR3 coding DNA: TGTGCCAGCAGCCCGACTTCGTTCGGCTACACCTTC. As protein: CASSPTSFGYTF. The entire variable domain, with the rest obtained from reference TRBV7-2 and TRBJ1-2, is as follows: GAGVSQSPSNKVTEKGKDVELRCDPISGHTALYWYRQSLGQGLEFLIYFQGNSAPDKSGLPSDRFSAERTGGSVSTLTIQRTQQEDSAVYLCASSPTSFGYTFGSGTRLTVV.

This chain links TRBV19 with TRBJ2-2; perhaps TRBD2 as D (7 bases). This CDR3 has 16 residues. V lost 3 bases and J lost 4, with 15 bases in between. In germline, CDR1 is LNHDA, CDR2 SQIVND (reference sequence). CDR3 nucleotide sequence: TGTGCCAGTAGTATTAGGGGGGGCGCCGGCACCGGGGAGCTGTTTTTT. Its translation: CASSIRGGAGTGELFF.

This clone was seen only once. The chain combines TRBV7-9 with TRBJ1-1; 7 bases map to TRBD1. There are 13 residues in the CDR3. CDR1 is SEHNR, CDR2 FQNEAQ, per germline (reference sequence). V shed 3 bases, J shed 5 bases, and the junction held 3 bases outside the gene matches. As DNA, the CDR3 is TGTGCCAGCAGCTTCACACAGGGGACTGAAGCTTTCTTT. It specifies CASSFTQGTEAFF.

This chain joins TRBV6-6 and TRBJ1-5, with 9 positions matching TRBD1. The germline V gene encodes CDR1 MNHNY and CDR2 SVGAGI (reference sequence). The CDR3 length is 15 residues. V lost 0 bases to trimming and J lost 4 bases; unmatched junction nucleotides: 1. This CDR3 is CASSYSGTGNQPQHF. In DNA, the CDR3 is TGTGCCAGCAGTTACTCCGGGACAGGGAATCAGCCCCAGCATTTT.

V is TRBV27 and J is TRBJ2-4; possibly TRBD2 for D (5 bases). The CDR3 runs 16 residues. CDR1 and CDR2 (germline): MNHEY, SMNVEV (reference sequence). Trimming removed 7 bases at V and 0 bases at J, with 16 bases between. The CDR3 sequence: CASTSREVGAKNIQYF. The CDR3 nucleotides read TGTGCCAGCACCTCCCGGGAAGTAGGAGCCAAAAACATTCAGTACTTC.

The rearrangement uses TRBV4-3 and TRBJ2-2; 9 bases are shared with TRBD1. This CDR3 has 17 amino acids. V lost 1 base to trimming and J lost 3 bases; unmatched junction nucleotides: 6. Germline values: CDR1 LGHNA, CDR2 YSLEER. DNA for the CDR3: TGCGCCAGCAGCCAAGGAACAGGGGGCTTTGACACCGGGGAGCTGTTTTTT. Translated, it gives CASSQGTGGFDTGELFF.

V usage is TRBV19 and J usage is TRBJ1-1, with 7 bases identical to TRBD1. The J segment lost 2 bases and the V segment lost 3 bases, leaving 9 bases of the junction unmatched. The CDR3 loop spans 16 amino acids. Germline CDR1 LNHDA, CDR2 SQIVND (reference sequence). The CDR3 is CASSILSRDRNTEAFF. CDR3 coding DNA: TGTGCCAGTAGTATTCTTTCTCGGGACAGAAACACTGAAGCTTTCTTT.

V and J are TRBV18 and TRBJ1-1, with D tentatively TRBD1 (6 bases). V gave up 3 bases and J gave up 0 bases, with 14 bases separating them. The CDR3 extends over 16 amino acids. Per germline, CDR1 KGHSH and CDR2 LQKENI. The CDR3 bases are TGTGCCAGCTCACCCCAGGGGACCCTTATGAACACTGAAGCTTTCTTT. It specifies CASSPQGTLMNTEAFF.

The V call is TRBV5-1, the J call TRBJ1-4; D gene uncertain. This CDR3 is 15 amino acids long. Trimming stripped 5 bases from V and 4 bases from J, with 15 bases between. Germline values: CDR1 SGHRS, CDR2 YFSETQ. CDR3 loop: CASSSAGIYNEKLFF. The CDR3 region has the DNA TGCGCCAGCAGTTCAGCAGGAATTTATAATGAAAAACTGTTTTTT.

CDR3 in amino acids: CASSIRGGDQPQHF. Written as DNA, the CDR3 is TGTGCCAGTAGTATAAGGGGAGGGGATCAGCCCCAGCATTTT. V is TRBV19 and J is TRBJ1-5; maybe TRBD1 (5 bases). Deletions cut 2 bases from V and 5 bases from J, with 10 bases between. CDR1 is LNHDA and CDR2 is SQIVND in the germline V gene (reference sequence). The CDR3 runs 14 residues.

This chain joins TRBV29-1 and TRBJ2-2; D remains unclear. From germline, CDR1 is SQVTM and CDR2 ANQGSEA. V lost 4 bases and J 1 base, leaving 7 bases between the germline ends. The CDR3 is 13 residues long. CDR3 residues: CSVVSENTGELFF. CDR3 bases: TGCAGCGTTGTGTCAGAGAACACCGGGGAGCTGTTTTTT.

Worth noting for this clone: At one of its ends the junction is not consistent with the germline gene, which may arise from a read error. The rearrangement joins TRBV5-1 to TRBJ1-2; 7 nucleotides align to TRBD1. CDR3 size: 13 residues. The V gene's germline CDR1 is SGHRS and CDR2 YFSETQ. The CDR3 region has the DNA TGCGCCAGCAGCTTGGAGTTTGGAGACAGGGAGATCTTC. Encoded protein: CASSLEFGDREIF.

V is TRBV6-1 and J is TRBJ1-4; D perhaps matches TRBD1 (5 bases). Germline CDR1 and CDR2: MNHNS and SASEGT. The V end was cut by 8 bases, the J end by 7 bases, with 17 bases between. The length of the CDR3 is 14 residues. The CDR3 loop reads CASGLGGGGEKLFF. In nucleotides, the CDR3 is TGTGCCAGCGGTCTGGGGGGGGGTGGTGAAAAACTGTTTTTT.

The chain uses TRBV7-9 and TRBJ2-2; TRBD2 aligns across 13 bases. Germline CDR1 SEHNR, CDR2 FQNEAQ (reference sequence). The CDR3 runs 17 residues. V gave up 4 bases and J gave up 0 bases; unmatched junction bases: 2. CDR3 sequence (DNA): TGTGCCAGCAGCTGGACTAGCGGGGGCGCGAACACCGGGGAGCTGTTTTTT. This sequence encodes CASSWTSGGANTGELFF.

The CDR3 spells CASSEGIGLTYEQYF. The CDR3 DNA sequence: TGTGCCAGCAGCGAGGGGATAGGACTAACCTACGAGCAGTACTTC. The chain couples TRBV9 to TRBJ2-7, with D perhaps TRBD2 (6 bases). The CDR3 is 15 residues long. CDR1 is SGDLS and CDR2 is YYNGEE in the germline V gene. V dropped 3 bases and J dropped 2 bases, with 15 bases sitting between them.

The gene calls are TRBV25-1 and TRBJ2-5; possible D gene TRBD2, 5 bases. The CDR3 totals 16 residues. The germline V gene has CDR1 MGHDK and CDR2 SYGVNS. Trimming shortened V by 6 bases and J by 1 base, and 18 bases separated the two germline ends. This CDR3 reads CASSEQRPPPQETQYF. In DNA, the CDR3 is TGTGCCAGCAGCGAACAGCGGCCACCCCCCCAAGAGACCCAGTACTTC.

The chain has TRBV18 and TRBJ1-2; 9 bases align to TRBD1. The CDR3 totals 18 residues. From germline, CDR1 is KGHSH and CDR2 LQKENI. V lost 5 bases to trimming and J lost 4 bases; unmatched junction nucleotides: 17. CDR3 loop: CASSTSPGTGSKGYGYTF. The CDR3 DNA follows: TGTGCCAGCTCAACAAGTCCCGGGACAGGGTCCAAGGGCTATGGCTACACCTTC.

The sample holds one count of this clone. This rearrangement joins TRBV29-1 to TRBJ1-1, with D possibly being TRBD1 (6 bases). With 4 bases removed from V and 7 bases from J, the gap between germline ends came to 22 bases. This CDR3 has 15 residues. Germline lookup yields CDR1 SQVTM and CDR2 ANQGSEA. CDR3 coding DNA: TGCAGCGTTGGGCTTTTGACGGGGAGGGGGGATGAAGCTTTCTTT. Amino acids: CSVGLLTGRGDEAFF.

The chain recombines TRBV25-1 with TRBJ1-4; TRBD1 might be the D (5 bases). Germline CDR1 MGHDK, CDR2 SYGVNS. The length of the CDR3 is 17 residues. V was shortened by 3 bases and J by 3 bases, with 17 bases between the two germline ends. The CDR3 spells CASSDPPGGDANEKLFF. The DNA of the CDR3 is TGTGCCAGCAGTGACCCCCCGGGAGGGGATGCTAATGAAAAACTGTTTTTT.

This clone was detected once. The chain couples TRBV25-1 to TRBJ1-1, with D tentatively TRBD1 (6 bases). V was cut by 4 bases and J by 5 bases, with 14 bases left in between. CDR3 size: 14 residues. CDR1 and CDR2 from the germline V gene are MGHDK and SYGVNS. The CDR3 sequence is CASSAQGLGTEAFF. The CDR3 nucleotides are TGTGCCAGCAGTGCACAGGGATTGGGGACTGAAGCTTTCTTT.

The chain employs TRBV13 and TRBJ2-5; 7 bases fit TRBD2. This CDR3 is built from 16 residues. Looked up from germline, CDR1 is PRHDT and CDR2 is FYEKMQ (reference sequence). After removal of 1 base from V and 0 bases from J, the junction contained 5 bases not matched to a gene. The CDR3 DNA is TGTGCCAGCAGCTTAGTAGGCAGCGGGGACCAAGAGACCCAGTACTTC. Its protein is CASSLVGSGDQETQYF.

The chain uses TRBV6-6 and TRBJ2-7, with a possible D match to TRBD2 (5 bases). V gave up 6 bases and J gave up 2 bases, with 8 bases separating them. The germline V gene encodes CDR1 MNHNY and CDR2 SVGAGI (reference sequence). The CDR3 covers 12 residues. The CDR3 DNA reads TGTGCCAGCAGCAGACTAACCTACGAGCAGTACTTC. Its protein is CASSRLTYEQYF.

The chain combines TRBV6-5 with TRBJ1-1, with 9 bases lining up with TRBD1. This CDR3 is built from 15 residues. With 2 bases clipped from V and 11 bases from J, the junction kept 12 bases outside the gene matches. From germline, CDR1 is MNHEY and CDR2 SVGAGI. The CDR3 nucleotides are TGTGCCAGCAGTTACGCGTCACAGGGGGCATGGGGGGCTTTCTTT. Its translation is CASSYASQGAWGAFF.

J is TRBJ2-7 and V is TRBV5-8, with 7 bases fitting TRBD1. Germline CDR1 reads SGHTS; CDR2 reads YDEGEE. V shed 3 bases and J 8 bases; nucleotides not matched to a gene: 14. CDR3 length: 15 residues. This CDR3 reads CASSWGQSHQMKQYF. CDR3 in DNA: TGTGCCAGCAGCTGGGGACAGTCCCATCAGATGAAGCAGTACTTC.

In DNA form, the CDR3 reads TGTGCCTGGAGTCGGACAGGGAATAATTCACCCCTCCACTTT. Its protein is CAWSRTGNNSPLHF. The chain carries TRBV30 and TRBJ1-6; 8 positions agree with TRBD1. Germline trimming cut 2 bases from V and 5 bases from J; bases unmatched to any gene: 2. The CDR3 runs 14 residues. The germline V gene encodes CDR1 GTSNPN and CDR2 SVGIG (reference sequence).

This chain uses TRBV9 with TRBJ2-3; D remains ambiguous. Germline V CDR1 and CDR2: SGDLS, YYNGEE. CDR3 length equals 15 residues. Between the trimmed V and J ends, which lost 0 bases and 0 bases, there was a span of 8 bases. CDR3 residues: CASSVGGISTDTQYF. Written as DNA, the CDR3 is TGTGCCAGCAGCGTAGGAGGAATAAGCACAGATACGCAGTATTTT. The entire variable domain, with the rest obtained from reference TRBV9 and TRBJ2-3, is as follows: DSGVTQTPKHLITATGQRVTLRCSPRSGDLSVYWYQQSLDQGLQFLIQYYNGEERAKGNILERFSAQQFPDLHSELNLSSLELGDSALYFCASSVGGISTDTQYFGPGTRLTVL.

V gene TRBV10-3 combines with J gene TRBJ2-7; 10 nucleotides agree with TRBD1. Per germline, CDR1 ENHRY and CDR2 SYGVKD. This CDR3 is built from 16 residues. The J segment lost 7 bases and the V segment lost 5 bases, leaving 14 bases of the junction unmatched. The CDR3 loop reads CAISPGQGMPFLEQYF. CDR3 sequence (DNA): TGTGCCATCAGTCCGGGACAGGGGATGCCCTTTTTAGAGCAGTACTTC.

This chain's CDR3 is CASGTERNQPQHF. CDR3 bases: TGTGCCAGCGGTACAGAAAGAAATCAGCCCCAGCATTTT. V usage is TRBV2 and J usage is TRBJ1-5, with D hard to call. Germline assignment: CDR1 SNHLY and CDR2 FYNNEI. Trimming took 8 bases from V and 4 from J, leaving 12 bases between them. The CDR3 spans 13 residues. The full variable domain, its missing parts supplied by reference TRBV2 and TRBJ1-5, is EPEVTQTPSHQVTQMGQEVILRCVPISNHLYFYWYRQILGQKVEFLVSFYNNEISEKSEIFDDQFSVERPDGSNFTLKIRSTKLEDSAMYFCASGTERNQPQHFGDGTRLSIL.

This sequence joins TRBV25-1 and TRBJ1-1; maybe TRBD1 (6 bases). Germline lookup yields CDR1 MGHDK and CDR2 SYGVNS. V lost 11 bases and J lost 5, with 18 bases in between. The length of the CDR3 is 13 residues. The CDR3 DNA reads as TGTGCCGCCAGGGGCAGCGGAAGGACTGAAGCTTTCTTT. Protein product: CAARGSGRTEAFF.

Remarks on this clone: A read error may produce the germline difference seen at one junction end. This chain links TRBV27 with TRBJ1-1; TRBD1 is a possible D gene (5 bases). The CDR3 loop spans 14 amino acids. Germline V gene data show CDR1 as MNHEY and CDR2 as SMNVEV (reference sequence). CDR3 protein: CATSRGRMNTEAFF. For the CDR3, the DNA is TGTGCCACCAGTAGGGGCAGAATGAACACTGAAGCTTTCTTT.